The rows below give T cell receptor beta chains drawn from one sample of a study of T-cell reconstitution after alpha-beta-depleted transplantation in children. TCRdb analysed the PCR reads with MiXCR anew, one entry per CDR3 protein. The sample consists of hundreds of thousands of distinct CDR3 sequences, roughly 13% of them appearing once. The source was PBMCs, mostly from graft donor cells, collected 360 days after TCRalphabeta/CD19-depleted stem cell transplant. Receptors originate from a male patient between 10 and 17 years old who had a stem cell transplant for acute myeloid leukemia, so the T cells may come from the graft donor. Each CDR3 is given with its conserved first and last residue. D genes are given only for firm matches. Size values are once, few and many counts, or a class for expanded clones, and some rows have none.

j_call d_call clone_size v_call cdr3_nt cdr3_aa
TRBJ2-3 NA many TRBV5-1 TGCGCCAGCAGCTTGGATGCCACTAGCACAGATACGCAGTATTTT CASSLDATSTDTQYF
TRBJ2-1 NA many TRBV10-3 TGTGCCATCAGTGAGTCAGGCAGGGGGGACTACAATGAGCAGTTCTTC CAISESGRGDYNEQFF
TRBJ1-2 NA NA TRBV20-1 TGCAGTGCGGGACGGGCCCCCTACACCTTC CSAGRAPYTF
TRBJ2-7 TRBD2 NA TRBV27 TGTGCCAGCAGTTTGTCATCAAGCGGGAGCTCCTACGAGCAGTACTTC CASSLSSSGSSYEQYF
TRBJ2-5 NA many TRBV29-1 TGCAGCGCCCGAGGGAGGGGGACGGGAGAGACCCAGTACTTC CSARGRGTGETQYF
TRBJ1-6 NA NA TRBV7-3 TGTGCCAGCAGCTCCCGACAGAGCGGTTCACCCCTCCACTTT CASSSRQSGSPLHF
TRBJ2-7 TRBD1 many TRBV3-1 TGTGCCAGCAGCCAAGACAAACTGGACAGGGGGTCCCACGAGCAGTACTTC CASSQDKLDRGSHEQYF
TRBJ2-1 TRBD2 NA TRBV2 TGTGCCAGCAGTGACCCAGCGGGAAGCTCCTACAATGAGCAGTTCTTC CASSDPAGSSYNEQFF
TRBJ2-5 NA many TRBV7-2 TGTGCCAGCAGCTTAAACGCCCAAGAGACCCAGTACTTC CASSLNAQETQYF
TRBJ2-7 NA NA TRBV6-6 TGTGCCAGCATTTCCTACTACGAGCAGTACTTC CASISYYEQYF
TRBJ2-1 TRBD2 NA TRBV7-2 TGTGCCAGCAGCTTTAGCGGGATAATTGGGAATGAGCAGTTCTTC CASSFSGIIGNEQFF
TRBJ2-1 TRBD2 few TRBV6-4 TGTGCCAGCAGTGAATGGATAGCGGGAGGGAGTGAGCAGTTCTTC CASSEWIAGGSEQFF
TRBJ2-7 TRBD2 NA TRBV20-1 TGCAGTGCTAGAAATCCTAGCGGGAGGCGGGGATACGAGCAGTACTTC CSARNPSGRRGYEQYF
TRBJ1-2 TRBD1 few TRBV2 TGTGCCAGCGGGGACAGGAGGTATGGCTACACCTTC CASGDRRYGYTF
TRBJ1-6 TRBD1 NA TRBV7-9 TGTGCCAGCAGCTCGGACAGGGTAAACTCACCCCTCCACTTT CASSSDRVNSPLHF
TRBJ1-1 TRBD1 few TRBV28 TGTGCCAGCAGTTTCCCAAAGACAGGGATGAACACTGAAGCTTTCTTT CASSFPKTGMNTEAFF
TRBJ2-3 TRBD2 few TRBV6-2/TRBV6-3 TGTGCCAGCAGTTACTCGCGGTGGGCGGGAGGATTAGCGGATACGCAGTATTTT CASSYSRWAGGLADTQYF
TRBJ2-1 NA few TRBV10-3 TGTGCCATCAGTGGTTCTGCCAAGCAGTTCTTC CAISGSAKQFF
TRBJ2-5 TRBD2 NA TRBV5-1 TGCGCCAGCAGCTTACTAGCGGGAGGGCCGGTTCAAGAGACCCAGTACTTC CASSLLAGGPVQETQYF
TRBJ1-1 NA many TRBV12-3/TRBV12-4 TGTGCCAGCAGTTTTCGTCGGGACACAGAGGCTTTCTTT CASSFRRDTEAFF
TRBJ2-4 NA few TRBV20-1 TGCAGTGCTAGTGGCGGGGGCAGTTACATTCAGTACTTC CSASGGGSYIQYF
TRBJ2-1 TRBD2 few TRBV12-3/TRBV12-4 TGTGCCAGCAGTTTAGCCGGACTAGCGGGAGCACCAACTAACAATGAGCAGTTCTTC CASSLAGLAGAPTNNEQFF
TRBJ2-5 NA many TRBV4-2 TGTGCCAGCAGCCAAGACCAAGGGCAGACCCAGTACTTC CASSQDQGQTQYF
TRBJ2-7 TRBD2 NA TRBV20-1 TGCAGTGCTAGAGATGCGGGGACTAGCGGGAGGTCCACCTACGAGCAGTACTTC CSARDAGTSGRSTYEQYF